This TCR beta chain emerged from a study of human T cells and chemical hapten exposure (dated by TCRdb to the early 2020s). General notes on the study: For sensitization, 2% DPC in acetone was applied to a roughly 2 cm by roughly 2 cm area of upper inner arm skin. Patients additionally received weekly therapeutic DPC doses to the scalp throughout the roughly 25-week study period. Patch testing was performed on the upper back with Finn chambers containing 0.01% DPC, and the patch tests were scored after 6 days according to International Contact Dermatitis Research Group standards. The patient cohort, mostly female, included alopecia areata with under or over 50% scalp involvement, alopecia totalis and alopecia universalis. Libraries were pooled for sequencing, and variation in per-sample TCR yields was attributed mainly to small differences in library volumes within the pool. This study followed changes in the peripheral blood TCR repertoire in vivo during primary and secondary sensitization of alopecia patients to the hapten diphenylcyclopropenone (DPC). Blood samples were taken from patients before sensitization (week 0) and then at 2, 6 and about 24 weeks after DPC sensitization. Blood for TCR sequencing was provided by twenty-nine alopecia patients at one to four time points (pre-sensitization, 2, 6 and 24 weeks).

What the research found in general, with its limitations: A positive correlation was found between the number of PT1 expanded TCRs and patch test score, with significance reached at thresholds 8, 16 and 32 but not 4. All patients had alopecia, a presumed autoimmune disease, so their immune response might differ from that of healthy individuals. After repeated subsampling, changes were observed in the strength of the expansion versus patch-test correlation and in the threshold at which the correlation became significant. Significantly more large CDR3 similarity clusters were formed by expanded TCRs than by pre-sensitization or healthy control sets, consistent with antigen-driven responses. DPC sensitization did not change how many TCRs were above 1 in 1000 frequency, and no evidence was found of alterations in global repertoire structure.

Receptor libraries were prepared by RACE. TCRdb names NextSeq 500 as the instrument used. During library preparation, unique molecular identifiers were attached to individual cDNA molecules so that TCRs could be counted quantitatively and reproducibly. Each blood RNA sample was used to sequence both TCR alpha and TCR beta chains. Processing in the source paper ran as follows. Samples had a median of about 96,000 TCRs, with a range from roughly 20,000 to 690,600. V, J and CDR3 annotation of the TCR reads was performed with the Decombinator software suite. For the PS versus PT1 abundance plots, all samples were subsampled to the same number of TCRs (28,000). Expanded TCRs were defined as absent before sensitization and observed at least eight times at the 2-week time point. TCRdb reworked the public reads: Q25 trimming with fastp, MiXCR clone assembly, productive beta chains retained. CDR3 protein sequences are deduplicated, and each keeps its most common genes and DNA. TCRdb's processing, not the authors' own work, is the source of the V and J calls. The sample table records more than 90,000 distinct CDR3 sequences; over 9.5% of these occur just once. 2.5% to 3.5% of the sample is taken by the ten largest.

Of note for this clonotype: Its antigen remains undetermined. Base qualities are missing; no much larger clone stands one base away.

The meaning of the sample's time point label: patch test 2, 6 weeks after DPC sensitization. The treatment or condition label on this specimen signifies: therapeutic diphenylcyclopropenone sensitization with weekly scalp DPC. At every patch-test visit, the blood draw took place before the patch test was put on. Patients were considered eligible if aged 18 to 70, diagnosed with alopecia and deemed suitable for DPC therapy, and patients were excluded if pregnant. Unfractionated whole blood was collected in Tempus Blood RNA tubes, and total RNA was extracted from that blood. Trimming at the junction amounts to 2 bases on V and 1 base on J, and the germline ends lie 5 bases apart. The CDR3 covers 14 residues, taking in both the cysteine and the phenylalanine. Left in the record is the CDR3 DNA by itself, 42 bases read in frame from the first base. The germline V gene sets CDR1 to LGHNA and CDR2 to YSLEER.

This sequence uses TRBV4-3 and TRBJ2-2, with no confidently assigned D gene. The material sequenced was whole blood, taken in connection with sensitization to the hapten diphenylcyclopropenone (DPC). The clonotype comes from a woman between 40 and 50 years old with alopecia areata. Some clones in this sample may be carry-over from other donors' samples. At the DNA level, the sequence is TGCGCCAGCAGCCAAATAGGGAACACCGGGGAGCTGTTTTTT. Protein translation: CASSQIGNTGELFF.